Listed below are T cell receptor beta chains from one sample, sequenced in a study of T cells after yellow fever vaccination. MiXCR, run by TCRdb on the 5' RACE reads, gives a single entry per CDR3 protein. The data hold 150,000 to 200,000 distinct CDR3 sequences, with 6.5% to 8.5% observed a single time. Sequenced material: CD4+ T cells sorted from PBMCs, taken 5 days after the first yellow fever vaccination. These receptors all come from a man aged 18 to 30 who received the YFV17D yellow fever vaccine. Each CDR3 is given with its conserved first and last residue. The D gene is left open where the match is weak. Clone size is given for some rows only: seen once, a few or many times, or a class if the clone is expanded.

clone_size	v_call	d_call	j_call	cdr3_nt	cdr3_aa
few	TRBV7-9	.	TRBJ1-1	TGTGCCAGCAGCTTAGGAGGTATAGCCGAAGCTTTCTTT	CASSLGGIAEAFF
many	TRBV5-5	.	TRBJ1-4	TGTGCCAGCAACTTGGGGGGTGAAAAACTGTTTTTT	CASNLGGEKLFF
.	TRBV6-1	.	TRBJ1-4	TGTGCCAGCAGTGTAGGAGCAACTAATGAAAAACTGTTTTTT	CASSVGATNEKLFF
many	TRBV10-3	.	TRBJ2-5	TGTGCCATCAGGGAAGGGCCCCCTAAAGAGACCCAGTACTTC	CAIREGPPKETQYF
few	TRBV7-6	.	TRBJ1-5	TGTGCCAGCAGCTTAGCCAGGGGCGGTCAGCCCCAGCATTTT	CASSLARGGQPQHF
few	TRBV3-1	.	TRBJ2-2	TGTGCCAGCCGGCAGGAACCGAACACCGGGGAGCTGTTTTTT	CASRQEPNTGELFF
.	TRBV9	.	TRBJ1-2	TGTGCCAGCAGCGCAGCAGCTAACTATGGCTACACCTTC	CASSAAANYGYTF
many	TRBV11-2	TRBD1	TRBJ2-1	TGTGCCAGCAGCTTAGACTGGACAGGGGCCTACAATGAGCAGTTCTTC	CASSLDWTGAYNEQFF
many	TRBV4-2	TRBD2	TRBJ2-1	TGTGCCAGCAGCGTAACTAGCGGTACCTACAATGAGCAGTTCTTC	CASSVTSGTYNEQFF
few	TRBV7-2	.	TRBJ1-6	TGTGCCAGCAGCTCCTTAACAGGGACCTATTCACCCCTCCACTTT	CASSSLTGTYSPLHF
many	TRBV7-9	.	TRBJ2-3	TGTGCCAGCAGCTTGGGGGTTGTCCGAGCTGGAGATACGCAGTATTTT	CASSLGVVRAGDTQYF
.	TRBV12-3/TRBV12-4	.	TRBJ2-5	TGTGCCAGCAGCTATAATACCGGGACACTGGAGACCCAGTACTTC	CASSYNTGTLETQYF
many	TRBV7-9	.	TRBJ1-1	TGTGCCAGCAGCAAGACACCTCCCCCCGGCACTGAAGCTTTCTTT	CASSKTPPPGTEAFF
.	TRBV4-3	.	TRBJ2-2	TGCGCCAGCAGCCAAGATTCCCGGGGGGAGCTGTTTTTT	CASSQDSRGELFF
many	TRBV11-2	.	TRBJ1-5	TGTGCCAGCAGCTTAGTCTCTGGCAATCAGCCCCAGCATTTT	CASSLVSGNQPQHF
few	TRBV6-5	.	TRBJ2-7	TGTGCCAGCAGTTCTCCCGGGGACACAGGCTACGAGCAGTACTTC	CASSSPGDTGYEQYF
few	TRBV10-3	TRBD1	TRBJ1-4	TGTGCCATCAGGGGACAGCTTAATGAAAAACTGTTTTTT	CAIRGQLNEKLFF
.	TRBV19	TRBD1	TRBJ1-5	TGTGCCAGTAGAATCCGGGGACAGGGGGACCAGCCCCAGCATTTT	CASRIRGQGDQPQHF
many	TRBV2	.	TRBJ2-1	TGTGCCAGCAGTGAACTAGGTGGAGCTTACAATGAGCAGTTCTTC	CASSELGGAYNEQFF
.	TRBV19	.	TRBJ2-5	TGTGCCAGTACCCCCGGTCTCGGGACTTTCCAAGAGACCCAGTACTTC	CASTPGLGTFQETQYF
many	TRBV4-2	.	TRBJ1-5	TGTGCCAGCAGCCAAGATACCAGCAATCAGCCCCAGCATTTT	CASSQDTSNQPQHF
few	TRBV6-1	TRBD2	TRBJ2-5	TGTGCCAGCAGACTAGCGGGGCAGGAGACCCAGTACTTC	CASRLAGQETQYF
few	TRBV30	.	TRBJ1-1	TGTGCCTGGAGTGGTCGGGGGAACACTGAAGCTTTCTTT	CAWSGRGNTEAFF